This T cell receptor (beta chain) originates from a study of blood T cell repertoires in COVID-19. From germline, CDR1 is MNHEY and CDR2 SVGAGI. With 1 base clipped from V and 5 bases from J, the junction kept 3 bases outside the gene matches. CDR3 length: 15 amino acids. Original analysis: From reference gene primer amplification, estimates of nucleated cell counts were derived. Profiling relied on immunoSEQ multiplex PCR, and the TCRdb table lists in-frame clones only, not all of them. That table furnishes V, J and clone size, whereas the DNA furnished D and trimming. The table records about 430,000 clones, around 90% of them present only once.

J is TRBJ2-5 and V is TRBV6-5; 11 bases fit TRBD2. Sequenced material: peripheral blood. This clonotype originated in a man aged 18 to 30 with COVID-19, enrolled during active disease. The CDR3 DNA reads as TGTGCCAGCAGTTACTATAGCGGGAGGGTTGAGACCCAGTACTTC. It translates to CASSYYSGRVETQYF.